This T cell receptor beta chain was identified in a study of tumor-infiltrating lymphocytes in primary liver carcinoma. Priming with a constant-region primer yielded TCR beta cDNA from 400 to 500 ng total RNA. Three nested multiplex PCR rounds, a slightly modified ARM-PCR, produced the libraries for TCR beta. The two initial PCR rounds, roughly 9 cycles each, used TRBV1-TRBV30 forward and C-beta reverse primers. One entry per CDR3 protein, called by TCRdb with MiXCR from the multiplex PCR reads. The table has about 180,000 distinct CDR3 sequences, over 50% seen once. As regards this clonotype: Antigen specificity is unknown. This clone may be a read error of a much larger clone one base away.

The CDR3 totals 13 residues. Per germline, CDR1 SGHAT and CDR2 FQNNGV. V lost 7 bases and J 2 bases, leaving 12 bases between the germline ends. Unsorted whole blood yielded the blood RNA, and germline DNA was also extracted. General study points: There was no comparison of CD4+ and CD8+ repertoires, as samples were bulk unsorted.

The chain couples TRBV11-2 to TRBJ2-7; a weak D match, TRBD2 (5 bases). Sequencing was performed on peripheral blood. This clonotype was sampled from a man aged 40-49 years with primary liver carcinoma and hepatitis B virus infection. In DNA, the CDR3 is TGTGCCAGCAACCGAGGGTCGGCCTACGAGCAGTACTTC. It translates to CASNRGSAYEQYF.